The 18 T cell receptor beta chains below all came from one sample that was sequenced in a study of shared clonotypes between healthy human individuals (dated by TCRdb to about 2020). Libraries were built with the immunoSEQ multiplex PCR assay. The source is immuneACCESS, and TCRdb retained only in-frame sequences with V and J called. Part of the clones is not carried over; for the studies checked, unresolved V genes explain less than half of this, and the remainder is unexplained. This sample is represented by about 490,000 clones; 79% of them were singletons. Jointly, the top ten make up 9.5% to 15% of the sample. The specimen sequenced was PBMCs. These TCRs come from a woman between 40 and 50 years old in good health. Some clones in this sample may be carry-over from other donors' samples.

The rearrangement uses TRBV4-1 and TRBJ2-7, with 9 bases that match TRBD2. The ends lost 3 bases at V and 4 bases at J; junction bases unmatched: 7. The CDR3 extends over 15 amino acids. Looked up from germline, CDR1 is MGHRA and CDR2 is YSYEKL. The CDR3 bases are TGCGCCAGCAGCCACACCGGGACTAGCACGTACGAGCAGTACTTC. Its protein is CASSHTGTSTYEQYF.

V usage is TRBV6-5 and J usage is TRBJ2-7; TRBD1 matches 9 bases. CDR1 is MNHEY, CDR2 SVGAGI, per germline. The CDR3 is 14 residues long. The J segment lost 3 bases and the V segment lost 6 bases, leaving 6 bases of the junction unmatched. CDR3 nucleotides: TGTGCCAGCAGAAGGACAGGGGCGGTCTACGAGCAGTACTTC. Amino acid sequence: CASRRTGAVYEQYF.

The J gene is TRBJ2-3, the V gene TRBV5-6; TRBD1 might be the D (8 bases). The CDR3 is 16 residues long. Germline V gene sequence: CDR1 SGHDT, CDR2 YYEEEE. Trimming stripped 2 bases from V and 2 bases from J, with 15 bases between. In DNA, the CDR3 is TGTGCCAGCAGCTTCGGAACAGGGGGGGTCACAGATACGCAGTATTTT. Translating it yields CASSFGTGGVTDTQYF.

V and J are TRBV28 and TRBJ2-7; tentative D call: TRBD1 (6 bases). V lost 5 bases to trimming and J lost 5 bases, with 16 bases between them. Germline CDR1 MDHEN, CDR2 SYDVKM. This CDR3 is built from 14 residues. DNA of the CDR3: TGTGCCAGCAGTGGGGGACAACTCCGGAACGAGCAGTACTTC. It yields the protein CASSGGQLRNEQYF. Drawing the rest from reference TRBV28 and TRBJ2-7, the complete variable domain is DVKVTQSSRYLVKRTGEKVFLECVQDMDHENMFWYRQDPGLGLRLIYFSYDVKMKEKGDIPEGYSVSREKKERFSLILESASTNQTSMYLCASSGGQLRNEQYFGPGTRLTVT.

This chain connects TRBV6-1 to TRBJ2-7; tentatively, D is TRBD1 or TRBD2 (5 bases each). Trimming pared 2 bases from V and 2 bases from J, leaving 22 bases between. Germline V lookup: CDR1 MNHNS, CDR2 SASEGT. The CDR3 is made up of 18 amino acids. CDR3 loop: CASSEWTLGEGQTYEQYF. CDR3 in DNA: TGTGCCAGCAGTGAATGGACCCTCGGTGAGGGGCAGACCTACGAGCAGTACTTC.

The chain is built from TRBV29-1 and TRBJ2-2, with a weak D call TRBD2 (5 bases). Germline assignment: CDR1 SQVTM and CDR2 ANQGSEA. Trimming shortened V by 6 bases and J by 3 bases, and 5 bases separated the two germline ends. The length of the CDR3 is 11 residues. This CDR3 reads CSVRDTGELFF. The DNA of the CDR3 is TGCAGCGTGCGGGACACCGGGGAGCTGTTTTTT.

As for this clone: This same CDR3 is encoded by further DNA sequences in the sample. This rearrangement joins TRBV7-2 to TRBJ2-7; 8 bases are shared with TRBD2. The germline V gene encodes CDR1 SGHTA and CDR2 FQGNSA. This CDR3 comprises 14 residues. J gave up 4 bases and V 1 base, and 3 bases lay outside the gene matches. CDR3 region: CASSLGGTSYEQYF. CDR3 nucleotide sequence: TGTGCCAGCAGCTTAGGAGGGACTAGTTACGAGCAGTACTTC.

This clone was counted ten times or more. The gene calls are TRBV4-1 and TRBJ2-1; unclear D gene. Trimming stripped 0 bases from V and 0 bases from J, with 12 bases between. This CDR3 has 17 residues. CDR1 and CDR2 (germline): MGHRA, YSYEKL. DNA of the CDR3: TGCGCCAGCAGCCAAGATCCGTACGCAGCCTCCTACAATGAGCAGTTCTTC. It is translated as CASSQDPYAASYNEQFF.

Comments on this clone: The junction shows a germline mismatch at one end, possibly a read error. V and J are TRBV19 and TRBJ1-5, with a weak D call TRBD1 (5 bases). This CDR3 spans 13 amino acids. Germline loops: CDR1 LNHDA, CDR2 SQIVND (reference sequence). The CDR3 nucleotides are TGTGCCAGTAATATAGCCAGGGATCAGCCCCAGCATTTT. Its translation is CASNIARDQPQHF.

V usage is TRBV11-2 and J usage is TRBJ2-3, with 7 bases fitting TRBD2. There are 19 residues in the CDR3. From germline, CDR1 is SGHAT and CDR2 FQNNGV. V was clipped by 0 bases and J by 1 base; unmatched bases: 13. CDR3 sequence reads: CASSLDLRGGDSRTDTQYF. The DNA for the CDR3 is TGTGCCAGCAGCTTAGATCTCCGCGGGGGTGACAGCCGCACAGATACGCAGTATTTT.

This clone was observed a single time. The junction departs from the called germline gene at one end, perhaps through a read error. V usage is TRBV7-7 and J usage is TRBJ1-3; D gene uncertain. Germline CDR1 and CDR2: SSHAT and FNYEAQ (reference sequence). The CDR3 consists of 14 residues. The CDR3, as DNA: TGTGCTAGCAGCACCGGTGTCTCTGGAAACACCATATATTTT. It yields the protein CASSTGVSGNTIYF.

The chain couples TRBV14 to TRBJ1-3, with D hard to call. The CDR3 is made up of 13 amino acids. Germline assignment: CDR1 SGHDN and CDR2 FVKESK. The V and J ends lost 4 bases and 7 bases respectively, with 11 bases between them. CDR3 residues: CASSLGGKNTIYF. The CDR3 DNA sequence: TGTGCCAGCAGCCTTGGAGGGAAGAACACCATATATTTT.

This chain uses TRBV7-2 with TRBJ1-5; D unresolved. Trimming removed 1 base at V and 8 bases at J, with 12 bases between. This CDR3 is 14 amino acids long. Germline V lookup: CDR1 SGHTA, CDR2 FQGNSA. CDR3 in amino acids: CASSLGGPAEPQHF. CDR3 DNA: TGTGCCAGCAGCTTAGGCGGACCAGCGGAGCCCCAGCATTTT. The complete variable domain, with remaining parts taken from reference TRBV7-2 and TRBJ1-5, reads GAGVSQSPSNKVTEKGKDVELRCDPISGHTALYWYRQSLGQGLEFLIYFQGNSAPDKSGLPSDRFSAERTGGSVSTLTIQRTQQEDSAVYLCASSLGGPAEPQHFGDGTRLSIL.

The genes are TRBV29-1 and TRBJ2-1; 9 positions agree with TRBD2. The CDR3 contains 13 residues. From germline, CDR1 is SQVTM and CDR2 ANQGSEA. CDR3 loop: CTVGVSGSNEQFF. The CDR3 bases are TGCACCGTGGGTGTTAGCGGGAGCAATGAGCAGTTCTTC.

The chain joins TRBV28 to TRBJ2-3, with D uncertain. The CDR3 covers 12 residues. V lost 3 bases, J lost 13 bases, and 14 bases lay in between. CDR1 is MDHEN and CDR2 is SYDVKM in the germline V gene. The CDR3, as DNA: TGTGCCAGCAGTTTTGGGCGGAGCCTGGAGTATTTT. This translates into CASSFGRSLEYF. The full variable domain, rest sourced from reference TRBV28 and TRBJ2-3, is DVKVTQSSRYLVKRTGEKVFLECVQDMDHENMFWYRQDPGLGLRLIYFSYDVKMKEKGDIPEGYSVSREKKERFSLILESASTNQTSMYLCASSFGRSLEYFGPGTRLTVL.

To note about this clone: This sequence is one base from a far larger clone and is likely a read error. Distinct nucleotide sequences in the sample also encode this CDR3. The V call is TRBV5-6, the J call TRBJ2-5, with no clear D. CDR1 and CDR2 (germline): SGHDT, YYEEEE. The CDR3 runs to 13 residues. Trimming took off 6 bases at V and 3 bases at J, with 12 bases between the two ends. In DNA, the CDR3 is TGTGCCAGCACCGCAGGTGTAAAAGAGACCCAGTACTTC. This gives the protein CASTAGVKETQYF.

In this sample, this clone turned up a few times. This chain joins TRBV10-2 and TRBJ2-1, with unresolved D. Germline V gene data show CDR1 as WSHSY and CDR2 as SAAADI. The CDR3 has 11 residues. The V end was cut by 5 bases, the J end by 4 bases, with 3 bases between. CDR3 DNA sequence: TGCGCCAGCAGTCCTTACAATGAGCAGTTCTTC. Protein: CASSPYNEQFF.

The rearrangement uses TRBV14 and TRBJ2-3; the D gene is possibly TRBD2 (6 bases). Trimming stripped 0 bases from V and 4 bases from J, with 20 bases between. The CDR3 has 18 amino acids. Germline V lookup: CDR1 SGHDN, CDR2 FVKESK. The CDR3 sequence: CASSQESPHGEDSDTQYF. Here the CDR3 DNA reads TGTGCCAGCAGCCAAGAATCCCCGCACGGGGAGGATTCAGATACGCAGTATTTT.